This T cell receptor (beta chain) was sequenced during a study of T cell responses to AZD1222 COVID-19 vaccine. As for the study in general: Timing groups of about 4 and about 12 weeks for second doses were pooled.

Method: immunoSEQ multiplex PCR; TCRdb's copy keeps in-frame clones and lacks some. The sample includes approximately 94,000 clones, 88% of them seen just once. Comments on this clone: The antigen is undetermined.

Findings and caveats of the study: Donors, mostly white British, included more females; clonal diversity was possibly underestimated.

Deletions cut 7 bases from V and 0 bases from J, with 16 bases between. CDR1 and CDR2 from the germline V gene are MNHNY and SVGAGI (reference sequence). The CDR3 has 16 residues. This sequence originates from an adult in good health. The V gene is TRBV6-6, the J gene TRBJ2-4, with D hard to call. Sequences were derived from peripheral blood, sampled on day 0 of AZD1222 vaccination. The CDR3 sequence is CASTYVASEAKNIQYF. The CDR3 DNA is TGTGCCAGCACCTACGTGGCAAGCGAAGCCAAAAACATTCAGTACTTC.